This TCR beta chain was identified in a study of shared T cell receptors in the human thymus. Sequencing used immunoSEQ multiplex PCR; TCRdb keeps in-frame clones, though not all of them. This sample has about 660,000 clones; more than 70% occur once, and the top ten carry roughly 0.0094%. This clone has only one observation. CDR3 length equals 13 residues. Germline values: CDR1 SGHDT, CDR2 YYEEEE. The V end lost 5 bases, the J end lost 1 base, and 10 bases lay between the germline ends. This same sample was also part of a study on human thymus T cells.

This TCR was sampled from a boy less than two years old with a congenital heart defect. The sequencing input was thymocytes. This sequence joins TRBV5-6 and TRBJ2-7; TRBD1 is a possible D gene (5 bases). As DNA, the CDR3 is TGTGCCAGCAGTTGGGGCCTTTCCTACGAGCAGTACTTC. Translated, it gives CASSWGLSYEQYF.